Reported below is one TCR beta chain. Antigen unknown. This may be a read error, as it is one base from a much larger clone. This sample is drawn from a study of blood T cells in healthy people across ages. Study conclusions and caveats: Naive CD4+ cell counts and diversity both ran higher in long-lived than in aged donors.

Next came a second PCR, run for 7 to 11 cycles, which used a sample-barcoded 5' primer along with a J-beta primer mix. TCRdb re-called the 5' RACE reads through MiXCR, storing one row per CDR3 protein. The sample contains approximately 1.5 million distinct CDR3 sequences, roughly 32% of which appear only once. This CDR3 contains 18 residues. CDR1 is ENHRY, CDR2 SYGVKD, per germline. This receptor was obtained from a woman younger than 45 in good health. Input material: blood. The V call is TRBV10-3, the J call TRBJ2-4; no reliable D call. CDR3 sequence (DNA): TGTGCCGTCAGTGCACCCAGGTTACGTCACGGAGCCAAAAACATTCAGTACTTC. Translated: CAVSAPRLRHGAKNIQYF.